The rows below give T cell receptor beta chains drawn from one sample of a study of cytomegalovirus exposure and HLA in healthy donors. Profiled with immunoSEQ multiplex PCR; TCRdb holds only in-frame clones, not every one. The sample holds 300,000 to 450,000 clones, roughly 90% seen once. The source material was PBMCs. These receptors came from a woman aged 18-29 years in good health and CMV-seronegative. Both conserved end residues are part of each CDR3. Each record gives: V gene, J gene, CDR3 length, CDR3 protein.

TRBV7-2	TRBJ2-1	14	CASSPGGSYNEQFF
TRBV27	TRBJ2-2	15	CASSNTGGRPGELFF
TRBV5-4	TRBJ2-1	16	CASSRERGGPTNEQFF
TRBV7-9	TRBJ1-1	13	CASSLSAMTEAFF
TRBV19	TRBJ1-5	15	CASSILDRVNQPQHF
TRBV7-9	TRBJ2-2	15	CASSSSGGATGELFF
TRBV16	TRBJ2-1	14	CASSRGGLGDEQFF
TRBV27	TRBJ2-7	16	CASSTNGANSSYEQYF
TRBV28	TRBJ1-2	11	CASSLRRGYTF
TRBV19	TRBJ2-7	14	CASSIAGSSYEQYF
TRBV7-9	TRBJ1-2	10	CASKGAGYTF
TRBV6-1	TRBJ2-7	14	CASSDREGSYEQYF
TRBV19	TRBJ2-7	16	CASSSLFGGHSYEQYF
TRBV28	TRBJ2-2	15	CASSGASGNGGELFF
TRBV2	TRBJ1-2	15	CASTNRQTTFYGYTF
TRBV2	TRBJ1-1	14	CASSSTGGNTEAFF
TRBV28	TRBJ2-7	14	CASSQDRGPYEQYF
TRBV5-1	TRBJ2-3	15	CASSLTPGVADTQYF
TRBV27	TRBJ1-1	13	CASSSSLNTEAFF
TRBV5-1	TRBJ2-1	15	CASSLPGQGNNEQFF
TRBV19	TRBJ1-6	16	CASSIDLTSSYSPLHF
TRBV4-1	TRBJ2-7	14	CASSQIGGYGEQYF
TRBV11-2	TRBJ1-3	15	CASSSSGQAGNTIYF
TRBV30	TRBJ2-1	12	CAWIPSGNEQFF